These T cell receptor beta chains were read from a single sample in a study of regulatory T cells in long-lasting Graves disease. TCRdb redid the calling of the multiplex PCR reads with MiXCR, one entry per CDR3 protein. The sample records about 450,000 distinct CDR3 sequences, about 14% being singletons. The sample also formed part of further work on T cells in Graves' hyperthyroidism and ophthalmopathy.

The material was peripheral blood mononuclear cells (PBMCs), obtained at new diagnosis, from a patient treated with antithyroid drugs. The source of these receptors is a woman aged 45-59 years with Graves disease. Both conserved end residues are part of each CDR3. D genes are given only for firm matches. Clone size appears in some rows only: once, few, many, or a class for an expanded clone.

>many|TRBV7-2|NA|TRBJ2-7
CASSLDWDPAVWEQYF
TGTGCCAGCAGCTTAGATTGGGACCCAGCAGTCTGGGAGCAGTACTTC
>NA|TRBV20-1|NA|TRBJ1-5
CSARGGTDVNQPQHF
TGCAGTGCTAGAGGGGGAACAGACGTCAATCAGCCCCAGCATTTT
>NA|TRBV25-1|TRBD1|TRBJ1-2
CASTFGTGDGYTF
TGTGCCAGCACCTTTGGGACAGGGGATGGCTACACCTTC
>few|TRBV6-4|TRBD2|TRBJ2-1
CASRREAGGPGNEQFF
TGTGCCAGCAGAAGGGAAGCGGGAGGGCCGGGGAATGAGCAGTTCTTC
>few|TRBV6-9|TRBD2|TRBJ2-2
CASSSLAGTAGELFF
TGTGCCAGCAGTTCTTTAGCGGGAACGGCTGGGGAGCTGTTTTTT
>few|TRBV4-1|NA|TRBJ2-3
CASSQAGSDTQYF
TGCGCCAGCAGCCAAGCAGGCTCAGATACGCAGTATTTT
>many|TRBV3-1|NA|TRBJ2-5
CASSQGGGRETQYF
TGTGCCAGCAGCCAAGGTGGGGGCAGAGAGACCCAGTACTTC
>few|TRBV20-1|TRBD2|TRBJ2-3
CSASASSGFPIITDTQYF
TGCAGTGCTAGCGCCTCTAGCGGGTTCCCTATTATCACAGATACGCAGTATTTT
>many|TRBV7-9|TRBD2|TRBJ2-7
CASSLSPSTSGYEQYF
TGTGCCAGCAGCTTATCTCCTTCGACTAGCGGCTACGAGCAGTACTTC
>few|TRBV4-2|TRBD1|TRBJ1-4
CASSPGQGREKLFF
TGTGCCAGCAGCCCGGGACAGGGTCGGGAAAAACTGTTCTTT
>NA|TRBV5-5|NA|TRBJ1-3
CASSHGLSGNTIYF
TGTGCCAGCAGTCATGGCCTCTCTGGAAACACCATATATTTT
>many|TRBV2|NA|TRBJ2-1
CASSRSGNEQFF
TGTGCCAGCAGTCGGAGCGGGAATGAGCAGTTCTTC
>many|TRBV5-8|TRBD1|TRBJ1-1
CASSLVGSLGGGANTEAFF
TGTGCCAGCAGCTTGGTCGGTTCTTTAGGAGGGGGCGCGAACACTGAAGCTTTCTTT
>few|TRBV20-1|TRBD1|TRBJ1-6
CSARDFGQGASPLHF
TGCAGTGCTAGAGATTTCGGACAGGGGGCTTCACCCCTCCACTTT
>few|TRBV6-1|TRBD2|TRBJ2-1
CASSASSGIYNEQFF
TGTGCCAGCAGCGCGTCTAGCGGGATATACAATGAGCAGTTCTTC
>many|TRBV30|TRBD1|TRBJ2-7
CAWSVKDRSSYEQYF
TGTGCCTGGAGTGTAAAGGACAGGAGCTCCTACGAGCAGTACTTC
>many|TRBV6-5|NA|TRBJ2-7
CASSYGGNYEQYF
TGTGCCAGCAGTTACGGCGGCAACTACGAGCAGTACTTC
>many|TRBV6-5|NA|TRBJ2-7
CASSYRTIRARYEQYF
TGTGCCAGCAGTTACCGAACTATCCGGGCCCGCTACGAGCAGTACTTC
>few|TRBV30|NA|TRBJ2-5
CAWRRAGGETQYF
TGTGCCTGGAGAAGGGCAGGAGGGGAGACCCAGTACTTC
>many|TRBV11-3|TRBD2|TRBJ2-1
CASSRGQGLAGNNEQFF
TGTGCCAGCAGCCGGGGACAAGGACTAGCGGGAAACAATGAGCAGTTCTTC
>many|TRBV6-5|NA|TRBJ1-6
CASSYRITGNSPLHF
TGTGCCAGCAGTTATAGGATAACAGGGAATTCACCCCTCCACTTT
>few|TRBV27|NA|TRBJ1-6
CASSYKLTGDNSPLHF
TGTGCCAGCAGTTACAAGCTCACAGGAGATAATTCACCCCTCCACTTT